The T cell receptor beta chain under discussion was sequenced for a study of human CD8 memory T cell subsets. Making the TCR beta libraries relied on UMI-labeled 5' RACE. For each CDR3 protein, TCRdb gives one entry from its re-call of the 5' RACE reads, without DNA. This repertoire includes 5,500 to 7,000 distinct CDR3 sequences. This CDR3 is 12 amino acids long. In germline, CDR1 is MNHEY, CDR2 SMNVEV (reference sequence). By frequency, this clonotype is medium-sized. The V call is TRBV27, the J call TRBJ2-7. The source of this sequence is a human donor in good health. Sequenced sample: CD8+ effector memory T cells (TEM) sorted from PBMCs. Subset meaning: effector memory CD8 T cells, CCR7- CD45RO+ CD95+. CDR3 sequence reads: CASFSSSYEQYF.